Presented here are 27 T cell receptor beta chains from one specimen sequenced in a study of shared clonotypes between healthy human individuals. Data came from immunoSEQ multiplex PCR; TCRdb stores just in-frame clones and leaves some out. The sample carries approximately 180,000 clones, 90% to 95% recorded once. The material sequenced was naive CD4+ T cells sorted from blood. Subset in this sample: CD45RA+ positively selected. The receptors stem from a woman under 40 in good health.

J is TRBJ1-5 and V is TRBV18; D is uncertain. Germline V gene lookup returns CDR1 KGHSH and CDR2 LQKENI. The CDR3 is 13 amino acids. V gave up 3 bases and J gave up 3 bases, with 6 bases separating them. The CDR3 DNA is TGTGCCAGCTCACCTCAGATCAATCAGCCCCAGCATTTT. The encoded protein is CASSPQINQPQHF. The full variable domain, its missing parts supplied by reference TRBV18 and TRBJ1-5, is NAGVMQNPRHLVRRRGQEARLRCSPMKGHSHVYWYRQLPEEGLKFMVYLQKENIIDESGMPKERFSAEFPKEGPSILRIQQVVRGDSAAYFCASSPQINQPQHFGDGTRLSIL.

The genes are TRBV19 and TRBJ2-1, with TRBD2 identical over 9 bases. Germline values: CDR1 LNHDA, CDR2 SQIVND (reference sequence). The CDR3 is made up of 15 amino acids. With V trimmed by 5 bases and J by 4 bases, 6 bases remained unmatched. The CDR3: CASSQRLAVYNEQFF. CDR3 nucleotide sequence: TGTGCCAGTAGTCAACGACTAGCGGTGTACAATGAGCAGTTCTTC.

This rearrangement joins TRBV6-1 to TRBJ2-7, with D perhaps TRBD2 (6 bases). Trimming took off 2 bases at V and 0 bases at J, with 11 bases between the two ends. This CDR3 comprises 15 residues. CDR1 is MNHNS, CDR2 SASEGT, per germline. The CDR3: CASSEQDGGSYEQYF. DNA for the CDR3: TGTGCCAGCAGTGAACAGGACGGGGGCTCCTACGAGCAGTACTTC.

The V and J genes are TRBV15 and TRBJ1-1; TRBD1 aligns across 8 bases. V shed 0 bases, J shed 3 bases, and the junction held 6 bases outside the gene matches. The CDR3 contains 16 residues. Germline CDR1 and CDR2: LNHNV and YYDKDF (reference sequence). CDR3: CATSRDPQGADTEAFF. In DNA form, the CDR3 reads TGTGCCACCAGCAGAGATCCCCAGGGGGCGGACACTGAAGCTTTCTTT.

As for this clone: This CDR3 is also generated by other DNA sequences in the sample. The chain recombines TRBV5-1 with TRBJ1-4; 8 bases fit TRBD1. This CDR3 has 13 amino acids. J gave up 8 bases and V 3 bases, and 3 bases lay outside the gene matches. Germline assignment: CDR1 SGHRS and CDR2 YFSETQ. The DNA of the CDR3 is TGCGCCAGCAGCTCTGGACAGGGCGAAAAACTGTTTTTT. Amino acid sequence: CASSSGQGEKLFF.

This clone was picked up one time. V usage is TRBV2 and J usage is TRBJ2-7, with 7 nucleotides matching TRBD1. The CDR3 is 15 amino acids. Germline CDR1 is SNHLY and CDR2 is FYNNEI. V trimming: 4 bases; J trimming: 0 bases; junction bases outside the gene matches: 6. CDR3 coding DNA: TGTGCCAGCAGTGCGACCGGGACAGCCTCCTACGAGCAGTACTTC. Translated, it gives CASSATGTASYEQYF.

The chain combines TRBV7-6 with TRBJ1-1, with unresolved D. CDR1 is SGHVS and CDR2 is FNYEAQ in the germline V gene. V shed 0 bases and J shed 4 bases, with 15 bases lying between them. The CDR3 runs 16 residues. CDR3 bases: TGTGCCAGCAGCTTAGCGCTTGGACCTGGCAGCACTGAAGCTTTCTTT. This encodes CASSLALGPGSTEAFF. Based on the CDR3 plus reference TRBV7-6 and TRBJ1-1, the full variable domain is GAGVSQSPRYKVTKRGQDVALRCDPISGHVSLYWYRQALGQGPEFLTYFNYEAQQDKSGLPNDRFSAERPEGSISTLTIQRTEQRDSAMYRCASSLALGPGSTEAFFGQGTRLTVV.

CDR3 in DNA: TGTGCCAGCAGCGTAGGGCCGGGTAGGAGCGGAGATATTCAGTACTTC. Translated, it gives CASSVGPGRSGDIQYF. The chain is built from TRBV9 and TRBJ2-4, with D possibly TRBD2 on 5 matching bases. Germline V lookup: CDR1 SGDLS, CDR2 YYNGEE. V lost 0 bases to trimming and J lost 10 bases, with 20 bases between them. CDR3 length: 16 residues.

This sequence joins TRBV28 and TRBJ1-5, with D maybe TRBD1 (5 bases). The CDR3 runs to 13 residues. Trimming pared 5 bases from V and 4 bases from J, leaving 9 bases between. Germline CDR1 MDHEN, CDR2 SYDVKM. CDR3 nucleotides: TGTGCCAGCAGTAACCGACAGAATCAGCCCCAGCATTTT. Translation: CASSNRQNQPQHF.

The rearrangement uses TRBV28 and TRBJ1-3, with a possible D match to TRBD1 (5 bases). This CDR3 has 15 amino acids. Deletions cut 6 bases from V and 4 bases from J, with 16 bases between. Germline CDR1 reads MDHEN; CDR2 reads SYDVKM. The CDR3 spells CASRSRQGPGNTIYF. The DNA of the CDR3 is TGTGCCAGCAGATCACGCCAGGGTCCCGGAAACACCATATATTTT.

The rearrangement uses TRBV4-1 and TRBJ2-1; TRBD2 matches 13 bases. This CDR3 spans 14 amino acids. J gave up 8 bases and V 6 bases, and 4 bases lay outside the gene matches. CDR1 and CDR2 (germline): MGHRA, YSYEKL. The CDR3 protein is CASRGLAGVDEQFF. The CDR3 DNA is TGCGCCAGCAGAGGACTAGCGGGAGTAGATGAGCAGTTCTTC.

The rearrangement links TRBV2 to TRBJ1-3; D unresolved. Germline-derived CDR1 and CDR2 are SNHLY and FYNNEI. The CDR3 sequence is 15 residues long. Trimming removed 6 bases from V and 0 bases from J, with 12 bases in between. CDR3 sequence: CASSPNSISGNTIYF. The CDR3 DNA sequence: TGTGCCAGCAGCCCGAACAGTATCTCTGGAAACACCATATATTTT. The full variable domain, completed using reference TRBV2 and TRBJ1-3, is EPEVTQTPSHQVTQMGQEVILRCVPISNHLYFYWYRQILGQKVEFLVSFYNNEISEKSEIFDDQFSVERPDGSNFTLKIRSTKLEDSAMYFCASSPNSISGNTIYFGEGSWLTVV.

This rearrangement joins TRBV5-5 to TRBJ1-2; D possibly corresponds to TRBD1 (6 bases). Germline V gives CDR1 SGHKS, CDR2 YYEKEE (reference sequence). Trimming pared 4 bases from V and 2 bases from J, leaving 12 bases between. The CDR3 totals 14 residues. The CDR3 loop reads CASSDRPLNYGYTF. The CDR3, as DNA: TGTGCCAGCAGCGACAGGCCCTTAAACTATGGCTACACCTTC.

The chain couples TRBV27 to TRBJ1-6; no clear D. Per germline, CDR1 MNHEY and CDR2 SMNVEV (reference sequence). The CDR3 length is 15 residues. Trimming stripped 5 bases from V and 4 bases from J, with 12 bases between. In nucleotides, the CDR3 is TGTGCCAGCAGTCCGGTGAGGGTTTATAATTCACCCCTCCACTTT. Its protein product is CASSPVRVYNSPLHF.

The chain combines TRBV19 with TRBJ1-5, with TRBD1 matching over 8 bases. The length of the CDR3 is 14 residues. The V segment lost 0 bases and the J segment 6 bases; nucleotides outside the gene matches: 1. Germline-derived CDR1 and CDR2 are LNHDA and SQIVND (reference sequence). CDR3 nucleotides: TGTGCCAGTAGTATAGAACAGGGGGGTCAGCCCCAGCATTTT. Protein sequence: CASSIEQGGQPQHF.

V is TRBV11-2 and J is TRBJ2-1; D uncertain. The germline V gene encodes CDR1 SGHAT and CDR2 FQNNGV. The CDR3 loop spans 14 amino acids. Deletions cut 2 bases from V and 1 base from J, with 6 bases between. The CDR3, as DNA: TGTGCCAGCAGCTTATTGAGATCCTACAATGAGCAGTTCTTC. The encoded protein is CASSLLRSYNEQFF.

This chain links TRBV5-1 with TRBJ2-2, with unresolved D. V was pared by 0 bases and J by 3 bases, with 6 bases between. CDR1 and CDR2 (germline): SGHRS, YFSETQ. This CDR3 has 14 residues. The CDR3 DNA sequence: TGCGCCAGCAGCTTGGCCAAGTACACCGGGGAGCTGTTTTTT. This codes for CASSLAKYTGELFF.

This chain connects TRBV5-1 to TRBJ2-3, with unresolved D. Trimming removed 0 bases from V and 7 bases from J, with 9 bases in between. The CDR3 has 13 amino acids. Germline CDR1 reads SGHRS; CDR2 reads YFSETQ. CDR3 amino acids: CASSLVYKNTQYF. CDR3 sequence (DNA): TGCGCCAGCAGCTTGGTGTACAAAAATACGCAGTATTTT.

The chain uses TRBV10-3 and TRBJ2-4; the match to TRBD2 covers 9 bases. V dropped 0 bases and J dropped 7; count of bases not matched to a gene: 10. This CDR3 spans 17 amino acids. Germline CDR1 ENHRY, CDR2 SYGVKD. CDR3 region: CAISESGSGRGGNIQYF. The CDR3, as DNA: TGTGCCATCAGTGAGTCGGGTAGCGGGAGAGGCGGGAACATTCAGTACTTC.

This chain links TRBV10-3 with TRBJ2-7; 7 bases match TRBD2. Unmatched junction bases numbered 6, after V lost 8 bases and J lost 2 bases. Germline lookup yields CDR1 ENHRY and CDR2 SYGVKD. The CDR3 totals 13 residues. In nucleotides, the CDR3 is TGTGCCATCGGGGCCGGGACTACCTACGAGCAGTACTTC. It codes for CAIGAGTTYEQYF.

This clone has only one observation. The chain joins TRBV15 to TRBJ2-1; 7 bases are shared with TRBD2. With 1 base clipped from V and 0 bases from J, the junction kept 6 bases outside the gene matches. The CDR3 covers 17 residues. In germline, CDR1 is LNHNV, CDR2 YYDKDF (reference sequence). For the CDR3, the DNA is TGTGCCACCAGCAGAGTAAGCGGGACGGGCTCCTACAATGAGCAGTTCTTC. Residues: CATSRVSGTGSYNEQFF.

The chain carries TRBV6-5 and TRBJ2-6, with no clear D. The CDR3 is 15 amino acids. The germline V and J ends were trimmed by 5 bases and 5 bases, with 13 bases remaining between them. Germline values: CDR1 MNHEY, CDR2 SVGAGI. DNA of the CDR3: TGTGCCAGCAGTACAACTCACGACAGGGCCAACGTCCTGACTTTC. Amino acids: CASSTTHDRANVLTF.

Points on this clone: Within the sample, other DNA sequences also encode this same CDR3. The rearrangement joins TRBV29-1 to TRBJ2-2, with a weak D call TRBD1 (6 bases). The CDR3 spans 13 residues. Germline-derived CDR1 and CDR2 are SQVTM and ANQGSEA. Deletions cut 3 bases from V and 2 bases from J, with 7 bases between. The CDR3 here is CSVDRGNTGELFF. The CDR3 coding sequence is TGCAGCGTTGACAGGGGCAACACCGGGGAGCTGTTTTTT.

This clone was recorded only once. The gene calls are TRBV4-1 and TRBJ2-1; 15 bases map to TRBD2. Germline CDR1 MGHRA, CDR2 YSYEKL. This CDR3 has 19 residues. V lost 0 bases and J lost 0; bases outside the gene matches: 3. CDR3 nucleotides: TGCGCCAGCAGCCAAGAAGGACTAGCGGGAGGGAGCTCCTACAATGAGCAGTTCTTC. Its translation is CASSQEGLAGGSSYNEQFF.

The chain employs TRBV10-3 and TRBJ2-7, with a possible D match to TRBD1 (5 bases). The germline gives CDR1 ENHRY, CDR2 SYGVKD. With 7 bases removed from V and 6 bases from J, the gap between germline ends came to 16 bases. The CDR3 is made up of 13 amino acids. CDR3 residues: CAIIWWQGCEQYF. For the CDR3, the DNA is TGTGCCATCATCTGGTGGCAGGGCTGCGAGCAGTACTTC.

The chain joins TRBV28 to TRBJ2-5, with TRBD2 matching 9 bases. The DNA end is more similar to TRBJ2-7, so the J call may be wrong. The CDR3 length is 15 residues. CDR1 is MDHEN, CDR2 SYDVKM, per germline. CDR3 sequence: CASNRLASGTYEQYF. Here the CDR3 DNA reads TGTGCCAGCAATAGGCTGGCTAGCGGGACCTACGAGCAGTACTTC.

The chain joins TRBV19 to TRBJ1-4, with D uncertain. V was shortened by 6 bases and J by 0 bases, with 8 bases between the two germline ends. Germline V gives CDR1 LNHDA, CDR2 SQIVND (reference sequence). The CDR3 contains 14 residues. This chain's CDR3 is CASRRGSTNEKLFF. The CDR3 nucleotides are TGTGCCAGTAGGCGAGGGTCAACTAATGAAAAACTGTTTTTT. The full variable domain, its missing parts supplied by reference TRBV19 and TRBJ1-4, is DGGITQSPKYLFRKEGQNVTLSCEQNLNHDAMYWYRQDPGQGLRLIYYSQIVNDFQKGDIAEGYSVSREKKESFPLTVTSAQKNPTAFYLCASRRGSTNEKLFFGSGTQLSVL.